This T cell receptor (beta chain) appears in the sequencing data of a study of blood T cell repertoires in COVID-19. Study details: Spain, Italy and the United States supplied samples that represented acute and convalescent COVID-19. T cells, B-cell-depleted T cells, or PBMCs supplied cDNA or gDNA.

Profiled with immunoSEQ multiplex PCR; TCRdb holds only in-frame clones, not every one. The repertoire consists of about 180,000 clones, with 80% to 90% occurring once and the leading ten covering roughly 9%. Participant reports of clinical history set cohort assignment. Before being deemed recovered, Cohort 3 donors had two negative PCRs, clearance, or symptom resolution. This receptor was taken from a woman in her late teens or twenties who had recovered from COVID-19. The specimen sequenced was PBMCs or T cells enriched from blood (not recorded which).

CDR3 loop: CASSPTSLTDTQYF. DNA for the CDR3: TGTGCCAGCAGTCCGACTAGCCTCACAGATACGCAGTATTTT. V gene TRBV7-3 combines with J gene TRBJ2-3; 7 nucleotides line up with TRBD2. The length of the CDR3 is 14 residues. Trimming cost V 6 bases and J 2 bases; bases outside gene matches: 5. Germline CDR1 and CDR2: SGHTA and FQGTGA.